This passage covers 26 T cell receptor beta chains from one sample sequenced in a study of T-cell memory formation after mild COVID-19. TCRdb ran MiXCR on the 5' RACE reads and lists one entry per CDR3 protein. The table records roughly 600,000 distinct CDR3 sequences, about a sixth of them present only once. Sequenced input: PBMCs or a T cell subset sorted from them (not recorded which). The receptors originated from an adult woman who had mild COVID-19 (a few samples of this study predate the infection). Cell type and time point are not known.

A single count supports this clonotype. CDR3 in DNA: TGTGCCAGCAGCCCAGAGGGGTTGGGGTACGAGCAGTACTTC. It codes for CASSPEGLGYEQYF. The gene calls are TRBV9 and TRBJ2-7, with D possibly called TRBD1 or TRBD2 (5 bases each). The CDR3 totals 14 residues. Trimming took off 4 bases at V and 4 bases at J, with 15 bases between the two ends. The germline V gene has CDR1 SGDLS and CDR2 YYNGEE.

CDR3 sequence: CASSGGLSFMNNEQFF. CDR3 in DNA: TGTGCCAGCAGCGGAGGGCTTAGCTTTATGAACAATGAGCAGTTCTTC. The chain links TRBV7-9 to TRBJ2-1, with D possibly being TRBD2 (6 bases). V was clipped by 5 bases and J by 5 bases, with 19 bases between them. Germline CDR1 reads SEHNR; CDR2 reads FQNEAQ (reference sequence). The CDR3 contains 16 residues.

The chain has TRBV12-3 or TRBV12-4 and TRBJ2-3; tentative D call: TRBD2 (6 bases). Trimming stripped 0 bases from V and 5 bases from J, with 18 bases between. The CDR3 is 17 residues long. The CDR3 DNA reads as TGTGCCAGCAGTTTAGCGGGTAGCGGTAACTGGGGAGATACGCAGTATTTT. The encoded protein is CASSLAGSGNWGDTQYF.

The chain carries TRBV7-3 and TRBJ1-1; TRBD1 agrees at 8 bases. The CDR3 has 14 amino acids. Germline trimming cut 3 bases from V and 5 bases from J; bases unmatched to any gene: 5. In germline, CDR1 is SGHTA, CDR2 FQGTGA. This CDR3 is CASSFGRGQTEAFF. The CDR3 DNA reads as TGTGCCAGCAGCTTTGGCAGGGGGCAAACTGAAGCTTTCTTT.

The chain employs TRBV5-5 and TRBJ2-3; a possible D gene is TRBD2 (6 bases). V was shortened by 2 bases and J by 4 bases, with 14 bases between the two germline ends. The CDR3 spans 15 residues. CDR1 and CDR2 from the germline V gene are SGHKS and YYEKEE (reference sequence). The CDR3 loop is CASSFTGLLADTQYF. CDR3 in DNA: TGTGCCAGCAGCTTTACGGGACTCCTAGCAGATACGCAGTATTTT. The whole variable domain, filled in from reference TRBV5-5 and TRBJ2-3, reads DAGVTQSPTHLIKTRGQQVTLRCSPISGHKSVSWYQQVLGQGPQFIFQYYEKEERGRGNFPDRFSARQFPNYSSELNVNALLLGDSALYLCASSFTGLLADTQYFGPGTRLTVL.

This chain links TRBV6-5 with TRBJ2-7; 7 positions agree with TRBD1. Germline CDR1 MNHEY, CDR2 SVGAGI. The junction had 14 bases not matched to a gene; V was cut back by 10 bases and J by 2 bases. This CDR3 region has 15 residues. CDR3 bases: TGTGCCACCAAAGTCGACAGGGTGGCCCCCTACGAGCAGTACTTC. Residues: CATKVDRVAPYEQYF.

In this sample, this clonotype turned up many times. This chain connects TRBV12-3 or TRBV12-4 to TRBJ1-5; unclear D gene. This CDR3 is built from 13 residues. V was clipped by 3 bases and J by 0 bases, with 3 bases between them. The CDR3 coding sequence is TGTGCCAGCAGTTTTAGTAGCAATCAGCCCCAGCATTTT. It is translated as CASSFSSNQPQHF.

Here the CDR3 reads CASSLAFGGKSYEQYF. CDR3 nucleotide sequence: TGCGCCAGCAGCTTGGCCTTCGGGGGTAAATCCTACGAGCAGTACTTC. The chain employs TRBV5-1 and TRBJ2-7; tentative D call: TRBD2 (6 bases). The germline gives CDR1 SGHRS, CDR2 YFSETQ. This CDR3 spans 16 amino acids. V dropped 0 bases and J dropped 1 base, with 14 bases sitting between them.

On this clonotype itself: At one end the junction does not follow the germline gene, possibly because of a read error. V and J are TRBV29-1 and TRBJ2-1, with a tentative D call TRBD2 (6 bases). The V gene's germline CDR1 is SQVTM and CDR2 ANQGSEA. This CDR3 region has 16 residues. CDR3 sequence reads: CSAEGGEKSSYNEQFF. The DNA of the CDR3 is TGCAGCGCTGAAGGCGGGGAGAAGAGCTCCTACAATGAGCAGTTCTTC.

CDR3: CASSLGFYSPYNEQFF. CDR3 DNA sequence: TGTGCCAGCAGCTTGGGGTTTTACAGTCCCTACAATGAGCAGTTCTTC. The J gene is TRBJ2-1, the V gene TRBV7-3; D remains unclear. Germline V lookup: CDR1 SGHTA, CDR2 FQGTGA. The V end was cut by 3 bases, the J end by 2 bases, with 14 bases between. This CDR3 comprises 16 residues. Variable domain in full (rest from reference TRBV7-3 and TRBJ2-1): GAGVSQTPSNKVTEKGKYVELRCDPISGHTALYWYRQSLGQGPEFLIYFQGTGAADDSGLPNDRFFAVRPEGSVSTLKIQRTERGDSAVYLCASSLGFYSPYNEQFFGPGTRLTVL.

The genes are TRBV20-1 and TRBJ2-2; D is uncertain. This CDR3 spans 13 amino acids. V was pared by 5 bases and J by 1 base, with 8 bases between. The germline gives CDR1 DFQATT, CDR2 SNEGSKA (reference sequence). The chain's CDR3 is CSAPDKNTGELFF. The DNA for the CDR3 is TGCAGTGCTCCTGACAAGAACACCGGGGAGCTGTTTTTT.

This clonotype was seen more than once but under ten times. The CDR3 here is CASSLATTGDTQYF. Here the CDR3 DNA reads TGTGCCAGCAGCCTGGCAACTACGGGAGATACGCAGTATTTT. The gene calls are TRBV5-5 and TRBJ2-3; D is uncertain. Trimming removed 4 bases at V and 5 bases at J, with 14 bases between. The CDR3 covers 14 residues. Looked up from germline, CDR1 is SGHKS and CDR2 is YYEKEE (reference sequence).

This clonotype occurred many times. The rearrangement uses TRBV27 and TRBJ2-7; 11 bases line up with TRBD1. CDR1 MNHEY and CDR2 SMNVEV come from the germline V gene (reference sequence). The CDR3 covers 16 residues. The J segment lost 3 bases and the V segment lost 5 bases, leaving 9 bases of the junction unmatched. CDR3 bases: TGTGCCAGCAGTCTACGAATCGGGACAGGGGGCTACGAGCAGTACTTC. Its translation: CASSLRIGTGGYEQYF.

This clonotype was detected ten times or more. CDR3: CATSVEGETYEQYF. For the CDR3, the DNA is TGTGCCACCAGTGTCGAAGGCGAAACCTACGAGCAGTACTTC. The rearrangement links TRBV24-1 to TRBJ2-7; D is ambiguous. Germline CDR1 is KGHDR and CDR2 is SFDVKD. V lost 5 bases to trimming and J lost 2 bases, with 12 bases between them. The CDR3 loop spans 14 amino acids.

The chain carries TRBV7-6 and TRBJ2-2; 9 nucleotides match TRBD1. CDR1 and CDR2 from the germline V gene are SGHVS and FNYEAQ. The CDR3 consists of 17 residues. Trimming cost V 5 bases and J 1 base; bases outside gene matches: 8. The DNA for the CDR3 is TGTGCCAGCAGCGAGGGACAGGGTGTAGGGAACACCGGGGAGCTGTTTTTT. Translating gives CASSEGQGVGNTGELFF. Looking up the rest from reference TRBV7-6 and TRBJ2-2 gives the full variable domain: GAGVSQSPRYKVTKRGQDVALRCDPISGHVSLYWYRQALGQGPEFLTYFNYEAQQDKSGLPNDRFSAERPEGSISTLTIQRTEQRDSAMYRCASSEGQGVGNTGELFFGEGSRLTVL.

This clonotype has just one count. V is TRBV20-1 and J is TRBJ2-3; D is unresolved. This CDR3 comprises 11 residues. The germline V gene has CDR1 DFQATT and CDR2 SNEGSKA (reference sequence). The ends were cut back, 2 bases at V and 2 bases at J, with 2 bases in the middle. CDR3 amino acids: CSARYTDTQYF. The CDR3 coding sequence is TGCAGTGCTAGATACACAGATACGCAGTATTTT.

This clonotype came up a few times. The J gene is TRBJ2-6, the V gene TRBV29-1; a weak D match, TRBD1 (5 bases). V was cut by 5 bases and J by 0 bases, with 5 bases left in between. Germline values: CDR1 SQVTM, CDR2 ANQGSEA. CDR3 length: 13 residues. Here the CDR3 reads CSVRGSGANVLTF. The CDR3 DNA reads TGCAGCGTTAGGGGCTCTGGGGCCAACGTCCTGACTTTC.

V is TRBV3-1 and J is TRBJ2-2; D is uncertain. Between the trimmed V and J ends, which lost 8 bases and 7 bases, there was a span of 8 bases. This CDR3 is built from 11 residues. Germline CDR1 is LGHDT and CDR2 is YNNKEL (reference sequence). CDR3 nucleotides: TGTGCCAGCTCTCGGAGCGGGGAGCTGTTTTTT. It translates to CASSRSGELFF.

This clonotype was seen a few times. This chain connects TRBV18 to TRBJ2-7; D gene uncertain. CDR3 length: 14 residues. Germline V lookup: CDR1 KGHSH, CDR2 LQKENI. The V and J ends lost 2 bases and 2 bases respectively, with 10 bases between them. This chain's CDR3 is CASSPSDPPYEQYF. DNA for the CDR3: TGTGCCAGCTCACCAAGCGACCCTCCCTACGAGCAGTACTTC.

This clonotype turned up a few times. V gene TRBV20-1 combines with J gene TRBJ2-3; TRBD2 matches 15 bases. Germline CDR1 DFQATT, CDR2 SNEGSKA (reference sequence). The CDR3 is 17 residues long. Trimming cost V 4 bases and J 4 bases; bases outside gene matches: 9. The CDR3 DNA reads TGCAGTGCTACCTGGACTAGCGGGAGGGCAAGCCCAGATACGCAGTATTTT. Encoded protein: CSATWTSGRASPDTQYF.

This clonotype was seen repeatedly, ten times or more. The rearrangement uses TRBV9 and TRBJ2-5; 8 nucleotides match TRBD1. This CDR3 spans 12 amino acids. CDR1 and CDR2 from the germline V gene are SGDLS and YYNGEE. Trimming cost V 4 bases and J 4 bases; bases outside gene matches: 0. The DNA of the CDR3 is TGTGCCAGCAGCCAGGGGGCAGAGACCCAGTACTTC. As protein: CASSQGAETQYF.

The chain employs TRBV7-2 and TRBJ1-2; D not certain. This CDR3 has 17 residues. Germline assignment: CDR1 SGHTA and CDR2 FQGNSA. V was cut by 0 bases and J by 0 bases, with 14 bases left in between. As DNA, the CDR3 is TGTGCCAGCAGCTTAGCGCCGCCCGGGAGAGCTAACTATGGCTACACCTTC. Encoded protein: CASSLAPPGRANYGYTF.

This clonotype was observed a handful of times. V usage is TRBV6-1 and J usage is TRBJ1-5; a weak D match, TRBD1 (6 bases). Trimming removed 3 bases at V and 7 bases at J, with 13 bases between. The CDR3 has 14 amino acids. Germline V gives CDR1 MNHNS, CDR2 SASEGT. The CDR3 is CASSDGGLRQPQHF. CDR3 coding DNA: TGTGCCAGCAGTGATGGGGGGCTAAGACAGCCCCAGCATTTT.

The V call is TRBV4-2, the J call TRBJ1-1; possible D gene TRBD1, 6 bases. V lost 10 bases and J lost 1, with 19 bases in between. Germline V gene lookup returns CDR1 LGHNA and CDR2 YNFKEQ. The CDR3 is 15 amino acids. CDR3 in amino acids: CATSSTRDTNTEAFF. The CDR3 region has the DNA TGTGCCACCAGTTCTACCCGGGACACGAACACTGAAGCTTTCTTT.

This chain joins TRBV9 and TRBJ2-3; the match to TRBD2 covers 10 bases. The germline V gene encodes CDR1 SGDLS and CDR2 YYNGEE. The length of the CDR3 is 18 residues. Germline trimming cut 0 bases from V and 4 bases from J; bases unmatched to any gene: 11. CDR3: CASSVELLAGAGADTQYF. DNA for the CDR3: TGTGCCAGCAGCGTAGAATTGCTAGCGGGAGCAGGGGCAGATACGCAGTATTTT. Full variable domain (remainder filled in from reference TRBV9 and TRBJ2-3): DSGVTQTPKHLITATGQRVTLRCSPRSGDLSVYWYQQSLDQGLQFLIQYYNGEERAKGNILERFSAQQFPDLHSELNLSSLELGDSALYFCASSVELLAGAGADTQYFGPGTRLTVL.

This clonotype occurred a few times. CDR3 sequence: CATSDAGVNEQFF. The CDR3 region has the DNA TGTGCCACCAGTGATGCGGGGGTCAATGAGCAGTTCTTC. The gene calls are TRBV24-1 and TRBJ2-1; 7 nucleotides align to TRBD2. The CDR3 totals 13 residues. Germline CDR1 is KGHDR and CDR2 is SFDVKD. Germline trimming cut 3 bases from V and 6 bases from J; bases unmatched to any gene: 1.